This is a list of T cell receptor beta chains from one sample in a study of shared clonotypes between healthy human individuals. Clones were sequenced by immunoSEQ multiplex PCR, and TCRdb holds only the in-frame ones, with some missing. This table holds a few million clones, 90% to 95% found once. Sample: naive CD4+ T cells from PBMCs. The receptors were gathered from a man in his late teens or twenties in good health. Some clones in this sample may be carry-over from other donors' samples. The CDR3 runs from the conserved cysteine through the conserved F or W. Each record gives: clone size, V gene, J gene, D gene, CDR3 DNA, CDR3 protein. A D gene is named only where the DNA matches it firmly. For some rows the clone size is stated as once, few or many, or as a class when expanded; others skip it.

clone_size: NA
v_call: TRBV6-5
j_call: TRBJ2-1
d_call: TRBD2
cdr3_nt: TGTGCCAGCAGTCGTAGCGGGTATTCCTACAATGAGCAGTTCTTC
cdr3_aa: CASSRSGYSYNEQFF

clone_size: NA
v_call: TRBV9
j_call: TRBJ2-1
d_call: TRBD2
cdr3_nt: TGTGCCAGCAGCGTAGGGGATTCTAGCGGGAGGCTAGGTGAGCAGTTCTTC
cdr3_aa: CASSVGDSSGRLGEQFF

clone_size: NA
v_call: TRBV7-6
j_call: TRBJ2-3
d_call: NA
cdr3_nt: TGTGCCAGCAGCCGGACAAAACCCACAGATACGCAGTATTTT
cdr3_aa: CASSRTKPTDTQYF

clone_size: NA
v_call: TRBV9
j_call: TRBJ2-3
d_call: TRBD2
cdr3_nt: TGTGCCAGCACCCGACTAGCAACGGATACGCAGTATTTT
cdr3_aa: CASTRLATDTQYF

clone_size: NA
v_call: TRBV4-2
j_call: TRBJ2-7
d_call: TRBD1
cdr3_nt: TGTGCCAGCAGCCCGATCTCCGGACAGGGCTACGAGCAGTACTTC
cdr3_aa: CASSPISGQGYEQYF

clone_size: NA
v_call: TRBV30
j_call: TRBJ1-2
d_call: NA
cdr3_nt: TGTGCCTGGAGTTCCACCTGGGGCTACACCTTC
cdr3_aa: CAWSSTWGYTF

clone_size: NA
v_call: TRBV7-9
j_call: TRBJ2-7
d_call: TRBD2
cdr3_nt: TGTGCCAGCACCTCCTCCTCCGGGACTAGCGGGAGTAGCTACGAGCAGTACTTC
cdr3_aa: CASTSSSGTSGSSYEQYF

clone_size: NA
v_call: TRBV6-1
j_call: TRBJ2-1
d_call: TRBD2
cdr3_nt: TGTGCCAGCAGTGAGACTAGCGGGAGTTTGGGTGAGCAGTTCTTC
cdr3_aa: CASSETSGSLGEQFF

clone_size: NA
v_call: TRBV7-7
j_call: TRBJ2-5
d_call: TRBD2
cdr3_nt: TGTGCCAGCAGCCGAGGACTAGCGGGAGACCCCCAAGAGACCCAGTACTTC
cdr3_aa: CASSRGLAGDPQETQYF

clone_size: NA
v_call: TRBV6-5
j_call: TRBJ1-2
d_call: TRBD1
cdr3_nt: TGTGCCAGCAGTTACGGAGGGGGCGCAGACTATGGCTACACCTTC
cdr3_aa: CASSYGGGADYGYTF

clone_size: NA
v_call: TRBV5-6
j_call: TRBJ1-4
d_call: NA
cdr3_nt: TGTGCCAGCAGCCGCACAGGGTTTGGAGAAAAACTGTTTTTT
cdr3_aa: CASSRTGFGEKLFF

clone_size: NA
v_call: TRBV7-9
j_call: TRBJ2-3
d_call: NA
cdr3_nt: TGTGCCAGCAGCTTACAGGACCATCAGTATTTT
cdr3_aa: CASSLQDHQYF

clone_size: NA
v_call: TRBV30
j_call: TRBJ2-3
d_call: NA
cdr3_nt: TGTGCCTGGTGCCATCAACGAGGCGGGATAGCCGCAGATACGCAGTATTTT
cdr3_aa: CAWCHQRGGIAADTQYF

clone_size: NA
v_call: TRBV5-1
j_call: TRBJ2-2
d_call: NA
cdr3_nt: TGCGCCAGCAGCCCGGGACATAACACGAACACCGGGGAGCTGTTTTTT
cdr3_aa: CASSPGHNTNTGELFF

clone_size: NA
v_call: TRBV7-2
j_call: TRBJ1-1
d_call: TRBD1
cdr3_nt: TGTGCCAGCAGCCCCATGACAGGGTCGGGCACTGAAGCTTTCTTT
cdr3_aa: CASSPMTGSGTEAFF

clone_size: NA
v_call: TRBV29-1
j_call: TRBJ1-4
d_call: NA
cdr3_nt: TGCAGCGTTGGACAGGTTCCGGAAAAACTGTTTTTT
cdr3_aa: CSVGQVPEKLFF

clone_size: NA
v_call: TRBV9
j_call: TRBJ1-2
d_call: TRBD1
cdr3_nt: TGTGCCAGCAGCGTAGCTCAGGGGGCGGATGTCTACACCTTC
cdr3_aa: CASSVAQGADVYTF

clone_size: NA
v_call: TRBV7-3
j_call: TRBJ2-2
d_call: NA
cdr3_nt: TGTGCCAGCAACCTACCCGGCGGGGAGCTGTTTTTT
cdr3_aa: CASNLPGGELFF

clone_size: once
v_call: TRBV5-1
j_call: TRBJ1-2
d_call: NA
cdr3_nt: TGCGCCAGCAGCTTCATGCAGGGCGATGGCTACACCTTC
cdr3_aa: CASSFMQGDGYTF

clone_size: NA
v_call: TRBV11-2
j_call: TRBJ1-3
d_call: NA
cdr3_nt: TGTGCCAGCAGCTTAGGAGGGCCTGGAAACACCATATATTTT
cdr3_aa: CASSLGGPGNTIYF

clone_size: NA
v_call: TRBV5-4
j_call: TRBJ2-2
d_call: NA
cdr3_nt: TGTGCCAGCAGCTTGCCGGGTTCAAACACCGGGGAGCTGTTTTTT
cdr3_aa: CASSLPGSNTGELFF

clone_size: NA
v_call: TRBV6-5
j_call: TRBJ2-1
d_call: NA
cdr3_nt: TGTGCCAGCACCAGGACTGCCCCCTCGAATGAGCAGTTCTTC
cdr3_aa: CASTRTAPSNEQFF

clone_size: NA
v_call: TRBV9
j_call: TRBJ2-7
d_call: TRBD2
cdr3_nt: TGTGCCAGCAGCGTAAGCGGGAGAGACGAGCAGTACTTC
cdr3_aa: CASSVSGRDEQYF

clone_size: NA
v_call: TRBV27
j_call: TRBJ2-3
d_call: NA
cdr3_nt: TGTGCCAGCGGGGTGGGGGGACTTCTAAACGCGCAGTATTTT
cdr3_aa: CASGVGGLLNAQYF

clone_size: NA
v_call: TRBV19
j_call: TRBJ1-1
d_call: NA
cdr3_nt: TGTGCCAGTAGTAAACCGGGACACACTGAAGCTTTCTTT
cdr3_aa: CASSKPGHTEAFF

clone_size: NA
v_call: TRBV19
j_call: TRBJ2-7
d_call: TRBD2
cdr3_nt: TGTGCCAGTAGTACCAGAGCGGGAGGGCCGCATGTGGAGCAGTACTTC
cdr3_aa: CASSTRAGGPHVEQYF

clone_size: NA
v_call: TRBV4-2
j_call: TRBJ2-1
d_call: TRBD2
cdr3_nt: TGTGCCAGCAGCTTAAGCGGGAGAAATGAGCAGTTCTTC
cdr3_aa: CASSLSGRNEQFF

clone_size: NA
v_call: TRBV5-1
j_call: TRBJ2-5
d_call: NA
cdr3_nt: TGCGCCAGCAGCTTGGACAGGGAACAGACCCAGTACTTC
cdr3_aa: CASSLDREQTQYF

clone_size: NA
v_call: TRBV19
j_call: TRBJ1-1
d_call: NA
cdr3_nt: TGTGCCAGTAGTATAGACGGGAGGGGAACTGAAGCTTTCTTT
cdr3_aa: CASSIDGRGTEAFF

clone_size: once
v_call: TRBV15
j_call: TRBJ2-1
d_call: NA
cdr3_nt: TGTGCCACCAGCAGAGCTGGACGGGGCGGCTACAATGAGCAGTTCTTC
cdr3_aa: CATSRAGRGGYNEQFF

clone_size: NA
v_call: TRBV28
j_call: TRBJ2-7
d_call: NA
cdr3_nt: TGTGCCAGCAGTTTATCCCGCGGAGGCGAGCAGTACTTC
cdr3_aa: CASSLSRGGEQYF

clone_size: NA
v_call: TRBV5-1
j_call: TRBJ2-2
d_call: NA
cdr3_nt: TGCGCCAGCAGCTTCGTTCAGGGTTACACCGGGGAGCTGTTTTTT
cdr3_aa: CASSFVQGYTGELFF

clone_size: NA
v_call: TRBV30
j_call: TRBJ2-1
d_call: TRBD2
cdr3_nt: TGTGCCTGGTTATATCTAGCGGACTCCTACAATGAGCAGTTCTTC
cdr3_aa: CAWLYLADSYNEQFF

clone_size: NA
v_call: TRBV7-2
j_call: TRBJ2-5
d_call: TRBD2
cdr3_nt: TGTGCCAGCAGCTTCAGCGGGGGGACCCAGTACTTC
cdr3_aa: CASSFSGGTQYF

clone_size: NA
v_call: TRBV5-4
j_call: TRBJ2-2
d_call: TRBD1
cdr3_nt: TGTGCCAGCAGCTTTGGACAGGGGGCATCCACCGGGGAGCTGTTTTTT
cdr3_aa: CASSFGQGASTGELFF

clone_size: few
v_call: TRBV10-3
j_call: TRBJ2-7
d_call: NA
cdr3_nt: TGTGCCATCCAGGGCGGACACGAGCAGTACTTC
cdr3_aa: CAIQGGHEQYF

clone_size: once
v_call: TRBV11-2
j_call: TRBJ2-4
d_call: TRBD2
cdr3_nt: TGTGCCAGCAGCCCTGGACTAGCGGGGGGGACGCTAGCCAAAAACATTCAGTACTTC
cdr3_aa: CASSPGLAGGTLAKNIQYF

clone_size: once
v_call: TRBV7-3
j_call: TRBJ2-3
d_call: TRBD2
cdr3_nt: TGTGCCAGCAGCTTCGGACTAGCGACGGATACGCAGTATTTT
cdr3_aa: CASSFGLATDTQYF

clone_size: NA
v_call: TRBV6-6
j_call: TRBJ2-5
d_call: NA
cdr3_nt: TGTGCCAGCAGTTACATGGGGAGTCTTCAAGAGACCCAGTACTTC
cdr3_aa: CASSYMGSLQETQYF

clone_size: NA
v_call: TRBV29-1
j_call: TRBJ2-3
d_call: NA
cdr3_nt: TGCAGCGGACGGGACGCCACAGATACGCAGTATTTT
cdr3_aa: CSGRDATDTQYF

clone_size: NA
v_call: TRBV7-2
j_call: TRBJ2-7
d_call: TRBD1
cdr3_nt: TGTGCCAGCAGCCTCACCGGGACAGGGGCATGGCAGTACTTC
cdr3_aa: CASSLTGTGAWQYF

clone_size: NA
v_call: TRBV30
j_call: TRBJ2-1
d_call: NA
cdr3_nt: TGTGCCGCAGAGACAGGACTCCAGGGACTAGGGACAGTGGGTGAGCAGTTCTTC
cdr3_aa: CAAETGLQGLGTVGEQFF

clone_size: NA
v_call: TRBV18
j_call: TRBJ1-1
d_call: TRBD1
cdr3_nt: TGTGCCAGCTCATCTACCGGGACAGTCAAGGGCACTGAAGCTTTCTTT
cdr3_aa: CASSSTGTVKGTEAFF

clone_size: once
v_call: TRBV2
j_call: TRBJ2-5
d_call: TRBD2
cdr3_nt: TGTGCCAGCATTAGGACTAGCAGAGACCAAGAGACCCAGTACTTC
cdr3_aa: CASIRTSRDQETQYF

clone_size: once
v_call: TRBV28
j_call: TRBJ2-7
d_call: TRBD2
cdr3_nt: TGTGCCAGCCCGGGGGGTCCAAGCTCCTACGAGCAGTACTTC
cdr3_aa: CASPGGPSSYEQYF

clone_size: NA
v_call: TRBV10-3
j_call: TRBJ2-5
d_call: TRBD2
cdr3_nt: TGTGCCATCAGTGGGGGGGGACTGCAAGAGACCCAGTACTTC
cdr3_aa: CAISGGGLQETQYF

clone_size: NA
v_call: TRBV4-1
j_call: TRBJ2-5
d_call: NA
cdr3_nt: TGCGCCAGCAGCCGACGACTCGGAGGGCCAGAGACCCAGTACTTC
cdr3_aa: CASSRRLGGPETQYF

clone_size: NA
v_call: TRBV7-6
j_call: TRBJ1-4
d_call: NA
cdr3_nt: TGTGCCAGCAGCCGTTTCGGTGAAAAACTGTTTTTT
cdr3_aa: CASSRFGEKLFF

clone_size: NA
v_call: TRBV6-5
j_call: TRBJ2-7
d_call: NA
cdr3_nt: TGTGCCAGCAGTTACTCCGTTGGTGGCGAGCAGTACTTC
cdr3_aa: CASSYSVGGEQYF

clone_size: NA
v_call: TRBV5-1
j_call: TRBJ1-3
d_call: TRBD1
cdr3_nt: TGCGCCAGCAGCTTGGACAGGGGCTCTGGAAACACCATATATTTT
cdr3_aa: CASSLDRGSGNTIYF

clone_size: NA
v_call: TRBV2
j_call: TRBJ2-3
d_call: NA
cdr3_nt: TGTGCCAGCAGTGAAGCTTCGAGCACAGATACGCAGTATTTT
cdr3_aa: CASSEASSTDTQYF